The 5 T cell receptor beta chains presented below share a single source sample, sequenced in a study of OX40 agonist ivuxolimab in advanced cancers. Produced via immunoSEQ multiplex PCR; TCRdb's table is partial and in-frame only. The sample records 69,000 or so clones, 82% being singletons. Sequenced material: CD4+ or CD8+ T cells sorted from blood, taken in a trial of the OX40 agonist ivuxolimab. These receptors all come from an adult with an advanced solid tumor such as melanoma, head and neck, liver or kidney cancer.

The gene calls are TRBV27 and TRBJ2-3; no definite D call. CDR3 length: 16 amino acids. Germline V gene lookup returns CDR1 MNHEY and CDR2 SMNVEV (reference sequence). The V end lost 3 bases, the J end lost 0 bases, and 13 bases lay between the germline ends. The CDR3 region is CASSFWWSTSTDTQYF. The CDR3 DNA is TGTGCCAGCAGTTTTTGGTGGAGCACCAGCACAGATACGCAGTATTTT.

The rearrangement joins TRBV25-1 to TRBJ1-1; D remains unclear. The ends were cut back, 1 base at V and 10 bases at J, with 19 bases in the middle. The CDR3 consists of 15 residues. CDR1 is MGHDK and CDR2 is SYGVNS in the germline V gene. The DNA for the CDR3 is TGTGCCAGCAGTGAATCGAACAGTGAGGCCCATGGAGCTTTCTTT. Translated, it gives CASSESNSEAHGAFF.

This rearrangement joins TRBV14 to TRBJ2-3; no definite D call. Deletions cut 1 base from V and 2 bases from J, with 10 bases between. Looked up from germline, CDR1 is SGHDN and CDR2 is FVKESK. The CDR3 spans 15 residues. In DNA, the CDR3 is TGTGCCAGCAGCCAAGGGTATGGGATCACAGATACGCAGTATTTT. Translation: CASSQGYGITDTQYF.

The gene calls are TRBV6-5 and TRBJ2-7; D may be TRBD1 or TRBD2 (5 bases each). Germline assignment: CDR1 MNHEY and CDR2 SVGAGI. The CDR3 is 13 amino acids. Trimming took off 3 bases at V and 4 bases at J, with 10 bases between the two ends. DNA of the CDR3: TGTGCCAGCAGTTATGACAGAGGGTACGAGCAGTACTTC. This sequence encodes CASSYDRGYEQYF.

The gene calls are TRBV5-1 and TRBJ2-5, with D tentatively TRBD1 (5 bases). The V end lost 4 bases, the J end lost 4 bases, and 14 bases lay between the germline ends. The CDR3 is 14 amino acids. Germline V CDR1 and CDR2: SGHRS, YFSETQ. Here the CDR3 reads CASSPGRPRETQYF. The CDR3, as DNA: TGCGCCAGCAGCCCAGGGCGTCCACGAGAGACCCAGTACTTC.